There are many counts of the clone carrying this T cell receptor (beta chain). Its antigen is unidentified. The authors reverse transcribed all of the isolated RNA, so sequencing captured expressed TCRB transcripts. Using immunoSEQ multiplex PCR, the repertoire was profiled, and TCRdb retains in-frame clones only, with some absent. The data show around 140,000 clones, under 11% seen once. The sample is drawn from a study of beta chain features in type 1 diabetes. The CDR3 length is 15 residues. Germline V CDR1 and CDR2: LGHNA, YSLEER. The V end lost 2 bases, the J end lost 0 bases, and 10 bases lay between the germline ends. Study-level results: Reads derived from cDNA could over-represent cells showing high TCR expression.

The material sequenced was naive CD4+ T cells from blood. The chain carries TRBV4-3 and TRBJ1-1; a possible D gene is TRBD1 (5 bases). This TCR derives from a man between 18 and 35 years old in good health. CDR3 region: CASSQFQGMNTEAFF. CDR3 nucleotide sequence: TGCGCCAGCAGCCAATTTCAGGGAATGAACACTGAAGCTTTCTTT.